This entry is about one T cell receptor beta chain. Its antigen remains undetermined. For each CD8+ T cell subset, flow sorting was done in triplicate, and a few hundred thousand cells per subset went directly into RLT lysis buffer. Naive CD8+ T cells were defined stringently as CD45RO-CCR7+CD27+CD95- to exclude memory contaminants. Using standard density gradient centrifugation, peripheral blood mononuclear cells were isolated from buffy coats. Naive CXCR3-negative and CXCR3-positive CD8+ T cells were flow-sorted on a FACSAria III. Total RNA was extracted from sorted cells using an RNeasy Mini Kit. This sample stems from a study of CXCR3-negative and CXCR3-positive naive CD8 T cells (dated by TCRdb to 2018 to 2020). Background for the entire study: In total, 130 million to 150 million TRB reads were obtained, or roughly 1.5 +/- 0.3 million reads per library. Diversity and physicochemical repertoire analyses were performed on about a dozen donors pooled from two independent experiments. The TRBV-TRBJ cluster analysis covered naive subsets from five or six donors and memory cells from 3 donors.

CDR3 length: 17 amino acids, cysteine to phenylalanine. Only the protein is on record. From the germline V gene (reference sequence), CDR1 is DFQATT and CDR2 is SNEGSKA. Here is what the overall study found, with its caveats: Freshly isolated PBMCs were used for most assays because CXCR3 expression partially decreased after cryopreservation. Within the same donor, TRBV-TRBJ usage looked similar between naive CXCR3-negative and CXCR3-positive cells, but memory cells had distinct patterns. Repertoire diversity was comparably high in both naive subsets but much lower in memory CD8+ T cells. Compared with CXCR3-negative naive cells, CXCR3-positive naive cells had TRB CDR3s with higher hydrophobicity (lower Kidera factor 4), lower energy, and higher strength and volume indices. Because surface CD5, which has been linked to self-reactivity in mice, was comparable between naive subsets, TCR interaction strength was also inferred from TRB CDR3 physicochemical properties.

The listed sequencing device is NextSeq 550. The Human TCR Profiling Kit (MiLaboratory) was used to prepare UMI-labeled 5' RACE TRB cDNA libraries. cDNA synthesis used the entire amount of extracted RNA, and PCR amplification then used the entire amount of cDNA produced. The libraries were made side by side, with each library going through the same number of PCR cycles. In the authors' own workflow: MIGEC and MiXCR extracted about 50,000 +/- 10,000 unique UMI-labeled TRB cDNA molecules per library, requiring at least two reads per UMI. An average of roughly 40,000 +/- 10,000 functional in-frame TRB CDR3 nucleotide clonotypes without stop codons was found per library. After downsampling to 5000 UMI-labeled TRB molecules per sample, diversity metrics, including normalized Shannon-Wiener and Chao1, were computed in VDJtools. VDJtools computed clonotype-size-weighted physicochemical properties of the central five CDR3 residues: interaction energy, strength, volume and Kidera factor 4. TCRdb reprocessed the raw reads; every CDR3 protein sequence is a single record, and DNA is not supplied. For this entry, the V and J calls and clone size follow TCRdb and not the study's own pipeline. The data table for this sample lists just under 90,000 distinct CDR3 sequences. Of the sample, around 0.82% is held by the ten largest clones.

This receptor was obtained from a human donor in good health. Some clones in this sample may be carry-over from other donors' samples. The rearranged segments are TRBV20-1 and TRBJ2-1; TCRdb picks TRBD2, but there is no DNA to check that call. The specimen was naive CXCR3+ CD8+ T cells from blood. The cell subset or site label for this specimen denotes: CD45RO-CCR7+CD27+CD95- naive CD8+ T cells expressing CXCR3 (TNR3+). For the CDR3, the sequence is CSARDRLTSGKDNEQFF.